This entry features one T cell receptor (beta chain) sequence. Its antigen is as yet unknown. This record belongs to a study of beta chain features in type 1 diabetes. The sequenced template was cDNA made from the entire isolated RNA. Measured with immunoSEQ multiplex PCR; TCRdb has only the in-frame clones, and not every one. Here the sample spans around 40,000 clones, over 50% being singletons. Findings and caveats of the study: There was no resolution here of whether HLA type influences TCRB rearrangement.

What was sequenced was Tregs from blood. This sequence originates from a woman aged 18-30 years in good health.

CDR3 region: CASSFLTGQGVGQYF. CDR3 coding DNA: TGTGCCAGCAGTTTCCTGACGGGACAGGGGGTCGGGCAGTACTTC. V is TRBV27 and J is TRBJ2-7, with 11 positions matching TRBD1. The CDR3 runs 15 residues. With V trimmed by 3 bases and J by 9 bases, 10 bases remained unmatched. Germline V gene data show CDR1 as MNHEY and CDR2 as SMNVEV (reference sequence).